This T cell receptor beta chain comes out of a study of beta chain features in type 1 diabetes. Every bit of the isolated RNA underwent reverse transcription, so sequencing read expressed TCRB transcripts. This table comes from immunoSEQ multiplex PCR, and its TCRdb copy is limited to in-frame clones, with some not included. The table includes 150,000 to 190,000 clones, about 8.1% detected once. V lost 3 bases and J 1 base, leaving 16 bases between the germline ends. This CDR3 spans 16 amino acids. Germline V lookup: CDR1 MGHDK, CDR2 SYGVNS. Sequencing was done on a sample of central memory CD4+ T cells from blood. The TCR sequence derives from a man aged 18 to 30 in good health. The chain is built from TRBV25-1 and TRBJ2-7; a possible D gene is TRBD1 (5 bases). The CDR3 nucleotides read TGTGCCAGCAGTGATAGTACAGGTCAATCATCCTACGAGCAGTACTTC. This codes for CASSDSTGQSSYEQYF.